This T cell receptor (beta chain) is from a study of cytomegalovirus exposure and HLA in healthy donors. Trimming cost V 4 bases and J 4 bases; bases outside gene matches: 0. The germline CDR1 and CDR2 sequences are SEHNR and FQNEAQ (reference sequence). The CDR3 runs 13 residues. The PCR made use of 60 Vbeta and 13 Jbeta primers. Assay used: immunoSEQ multiplex PCR; TCRdb lists only in-frame clones, some missing. The table records 190,000 or so clones, roughly four fifths of them present only once. The clonotype was recovered from a woman between 50 and 59 years old in good health and CMV-seropositive. The J gene is TRBJ1-1, the V gene TRBV7-9; 10 nucleotides line up with TRBD1. Sequenced: PBMCs. CDR3 amino acids: CASSWDRGTEAFF. CDR3 coding DNA: TGTGCCAGCAGCTGGGACAGGGGCACTGAAGCTTTCTTT.